One TCR beta chain is described in this entry. Germline trimming cut 1 base from V and 6 bases from J; bases unmatched to any gene: 8. CDR1 SGHAT and CDR2 FQNNGV come from the germline V gene. CDR3 length: 17 amino acids. Method: immunoSEQ multiplex PCR; TCRdb's copy keeps in-frame clones and lacks some. Of 250,000 or so clones in the sample, 88% were seen once. The data derive from a study of blood T cell repertoires in COVID-19. The receptor was derived from a woman in her 40s who had recovered from COVID-19. The chain employs TRBV11-2 and TRBJ2-3; 12 positions agree with TRBD2. Material: peripheral blood. CDR3 in amino acids: CASSLGASGRAGDTQYF. The DNA for the CDR3 is TGTGCCAGCAGCTTAGGGGCTAGCGGGAGGGCCGGGGATACGCAGTATTTT.